This paragraph covers one T cell receptor (beta chain) sequence. The antigen remains unidentified. This sample stems from a study of T cells expressing NK-cell markers. Study-level findings and limits: In about 6 donors, dominant CD3+CD56+NKG2C+ clones formed roughly 1.0-7.5% of CD8+ cells.

Germline-derived CDR1 and CDR2 are MNHNS and SASEGT. CDR3 length equals 13 residues. TCRdb reprocessed the 5' RACE reads and stores each CDR3 protein as one record, lacking DNA. This sample contains over 200,000 distinct CDR3 sequences. The source material was blood T cells: a sorted CD56 or NKG2C T cell subset, CD4+ or CD8+ T cells, or bulk PBMC T cells (not recorded which). This sequence was found in a man younger than 35 in good health. The V gene is TRBV6-1, the J gene TRBJ1-1. The CDR3 loop is CASRDPRPGEAFF.